These 16 T cell receptor beta chains originate from one sample sequenced in a study of blood T cell repertoires in COVID-19. Only in-frame clones appear in the TCRdb table, and some are missing; sequencing was by immunoSEQ multiplex PCR. Here the sample spans 50,000 to 55,000 clones, 70% to 90% being singletons. The sequenced sample consisted of peripheral blood. The receptor set was obtained from an elderly man with acute or convalescent COVID-19.

This chain connects TRBV11-2 to TRBJ1-2, with TRBD1 matching over 7 bases. The germline V gene encodes CDR1 SGHAT and CDR2 FQNNGV. V was pared by 1 base and J by 8 bases, with 13 bases of the junction left unmatched. The CDR3 sequence is 16 residues long. The CDR3 DNA is TGTGCCAGCAGCTTAGTTCCGGGACAGCTGGCTGGGGGCTACACCTTC. Translated: CASSLVPGQLAGGYTF.

The V gene is TRBV6-2 or TRBV6-3, the J gene TRBJ2-1; 7 nucleotides agree with TRBD1. This CDR3 comprises 14 residues. Germline values: CDR1 MNHEY, CDR2 SVGEGT. V lost 4 bases and J lost 6; bases outside the gene matches: 6. This CDR3 is CASSWSGQLNEQFF. In nucleotides, the CDR3 is TGTGCCAGCAGTTGGTCGGGACAGCTCAATGAGCAGTTCTTC.

This clone occurred a few times. This chain connects TRBV15 to TRBJ2-1, with TRBD1 matching over 9 bases. Germline values: CDR1 LNHNV, CDR2 YYDKDF (reference sequence). The junction had 6 bases not matched to a gene; V was cut back by 0 bases and J by 3 bases. The CDR3 spans 17 residues. The chain's CDR3 is CATSRENRGPVYNEQFF. Written as DNA, the CDR3 is TGTGCCACCAGCAGAGAAAACAGGGGGCCGGTCTACAATGAGCAGTTCTTC.

The rearrangement joins TRBV5-8 to TRBJ1-6; D is perhaps TRBD1 (6 bases). V was clipped by 8 bases and J by 10 bases, with 16 bases between them. The germline V gene encodes CDR1 SGHTS and CDR2 YDEGEE. CDR3 length: 13 residues. CDR3 region: CASRRDTISPLHF. Written as DNA, the CDR3 is TGTGCCAGTCGCCGGGACACGATATCACCCCTCCACTTT. Together with reference TRBV5-8 and TRBJ1-6, the CDR3 gives the full variable domain: EAGVTQSPTHLIKTRGQQATLRCSPISGHTSVYWYQQALGLGLQFLLWYDEGEERNRGNFPPRFSGRQFPNYSSELNVNALELEDSALYLCASRRDTISPLHFGNGTRLTVT.

This chain uses TRBV7-9 with TRBJ2-1, with unresolved D. The CDR3 has 17 residues. Germline assignment: CDR1 SEHNR and CDR2 FQNEAQ (reference sequence). Deletions cut 5 bases from V and 0 bases from J, with 17 bases between. The CDR3 DNA follows: TGTGCCAGCAGCGCCGTCTGGAGTTTTAGCTCCTACAATGAGCAGTTCTTC. Translation: CASSAVWSFSSYNEQFF.

The gene calls are TRBV9 and TRBJ2-3; no reliable D call. The CDR3 spans 15 residues. Germline CDR1 is SGDLS and CDR2 is YYNGEE. Trimming took off 0 bases at V and 1 base at J, with 9 bases between the two ends. This CDR3 reads CASSVGGGGTDTQYF. The CDR3 DNA reads as TGTGCCAGCAGCGTAGGAGGCGGAGGCACAGATACGCAGTATTTT.

This chain connects TRBV6-4 to TRBJ1-5; TRBD1 matches 8 bases. The CDR3 is made up of 16 amino acids. The V segment lost 5 bases and the J segment 0 bases; nucleotides outside the gene matches: 6. CDR1 and CDR2 from the germline V gene are MRHNA and SNTAGT. CDR3 sequence: CASSRRGQDSNQPQHF. For the CDR3, the DNA is TGTGCCAGCAGTAGACGGGGACAGGATAGCAATCAGCCCCAGCATTTT.

V usage is TRBV29-1 and J usage is TRBJ2-2; 8 bases are shared with TRBD2. V lost 6 bases to trimming and J lost 5 bases; unmatched junction nucleotides: 8. The CDR3 is 14 amino acids. Germline lookup yields CDR1 SQVTM and CDR2 ANQGSEA. Written as DNA, the CDR3 is TGCAGCGTAATAAGCGGGGGAAGGACCGGGGAGCTGTTTTTT. This translates into CSVISGGRTGELFF.

V is TRBV5-8 and J is TRBJ2-6; no clear D gene. From germline, CDR1 is SGHTS and CDR2 YDEGEE. Trimming stripped 1 base from V and 4 bases from J, with 6 bases between. The CDR3 consists of 14 residues. CDR3 nucleotide sequence: TGTGCCAGCAGCTTGTTGGCCGGGGCCAACGTCCTGACTTTC. It encodes CASSLLAGANVLTF.

The chain combines TRBV5-1 with TRBJ1-3; TRBD1 is a possible D gene (5 bases). There are 16 residues in the CDR3. V lost 1 base, J lost 0 bases, and 11 bases lay in between. The germline CDR1 and CDR2 sequences are SGHRS and YFSETQ. CDR3 coding DNA: TGCGCCAGCAGCTTGCATTCACAGGCCTCTGGAAACACCATATATTTT. It yields the protein CASSLHSQASGNTIYF.

CDR3 region: CASSSYRDNHEQFF. The CDR3 nucleotides read TGCGCCAGCAGCTCCTACCGGGACAACCATGAGCAGTTCTTC. This chain connects TRBV5-1 to TRBJ2-1; D may be TRBD1 (6 bases). The V gene's germline CDR1 is SGHRS and CDR2 YFSETQ. V shed 3 bases and J shed 8 bases, with 15 bases lying between them. The CDR3 is 14 amino acids. The full variable domain, with the rest looked up from reference TRBV5-1 and TRBJ2-1, is KAGVTQTPRYLIKTRGQQVTLSCSPISGHRSVSWYQQTPGQGLQFLFEYFSETQRNKGNFPGRFSGRQFSNSRSEMNVSTLELGDSALYLCASSSYRDNHEQFFGPGTRLTVL.

This chain joins TRBV9 and TRBJ2-2, with D possibly being TRBD2 (6 bases). Germline-derived CDR1 and CDR2 are SGDLS and YYNGEE. The CDR3 sequence is 15 residues long. V shed 5 bases and J shed 1 base, with 12 bases lying between them. CDR3: CASRPGEVNTGELFF. DNA for the CDR3: TGTGCCAGCAGGCCCGGGGAGGTGAACACCGGGGAGCTGTTTTTT.

V usage is TRBV6-5 and J usage is TRBJ1-4; the D gene is possibly TRBD1 (6 bases). This CDR3 spans 12 amino acids. From germline, CDR1 is MNHEY and CDR2 SVGAGI. Trimming stripped 6 bases from V and 8 bases from J, with 10 bases between. The CDR3 loop reads CASRQGREKLFF. The CDR3 nucleotides read TGTGCCAGCAGACAGGGCAGGGAAAAACTGTTTTTT.

This clone showed up just once. V is TRBV6-5 and J is TRBJ2-3; 11 bases are shared with TRBD2. The CDR3 loop spans 14 amino acids. Germline CDR1 and CDR2: MNHEY and SVGAGI. V shed 6 bases, J shed 6 bases, and the junction held 5 bases outside the gene matches. The CDR3 DNA reads TGTGCCAGCAGCACTAGCGGGGGACCCGATACGCAGTATTTT. The encoded protein is CASSTSGGPDTQYF.

The V gene is TRBV5-4, the J gene TRBJ2-2; TRBD1 matches 9 bases. Trimming removed 6 bases from V and 4 bases from J; junction bases left unmatched: 7. CDR1 and CDR2 (germline): SGHNT, YYREEE (reference sequence). This CDR3 contains 15 residues. The CDR3 nucleotides are TGTGCCAGCAAAACCGGGACAGGGAGCACCGGGGAGCTGTTTTTT. This gives the protein CASKTGTGSTGELFF.

The V gene is TRBV29-1, the J gene TRBJ1-6; 7 nucleotides align to TRBD1. Germline loops: CDR1 SQVTM, CDR2 ANQGSEA. The V gene end was trimmed by 6 bases and the J gene end by 6 bases; junction bases not matched to a gene: 5. The CDR3 sequence is 13 residues long. The CDR3 nucleotides read TGCAGCGTCTCGGACAGGCGTAATTCACCCCTCCACTTT. This sequence encodes CSVSDRRNSPLHF.